Shown below are 5 T cell receptor beta chains from a single sample sequenced in a study of CD8 T cells in Susac syndrome (dated by TCRdb to between 2019 and 2020). Preparation of the library involved the immunoSEQ multiplex PCR assay. RNA was extracted using the RNeasy kit, and about 0.45 to 1 ug of the RNA was reverse transcribed with random hexamers. The public reads were reanalyzed by TCRdb: fastp trimming at Q25, MiXCR alignment, in-frame beta chains only. Each entry is one CDR3 protein sequence, shown with its most common DNA and genes. Present in this sample are hundreds of thousands of distinct CDR3 sequences, 85% of which were seen just once. Around 0.11% of the sample lies in the top ten. The sequenced material came from CD8+ T cells from PBMCs. The receptors shown here come from a human donor with multiple sclerosis.

This rearrangement joins TRBV29-1 to TRBJ2-3, with 11 bases fitting TRBD2. With V trimmed by 7 bases and J by 3 bases, 12 bases remained unmatched. CDR3 size: 16 residues. CDR1 and CDR2 (germline): SQVTM, ANQGSEA. The CDR3 sequence is CSAEAASGRRTDTQYF. The CDR3, as DNA: TGCAGCGCCGAAGCGGCTAGCGGGAGGAGGACAGATACGCAGTATTTT.

This rearrangement joins TRBV13 to TRBJ2-3; D is unresolved. The V and J ends lost 1 base and 9 bases respectively, with 11 bases between them. Germline CDR1 is PRHDT and CDR2 is FYEKMQ (reference sequence). The CDR3 contains 13 residues. CDR3 sequence: CASSLAALWTQYF. DNA of the CDR3: TGTGCCAGCAGCTTAGCGGCGTTGTGGACGCAGTATTTT.

In its sample, this clonotype was seen a few times. The chain is built from TRBV12-3 or TRBV12-4 and TRBJ1-2; TRBD1 aligns across 7 bases. The trim removed 8 bases at V and 4 bases at J, leaving 7 bases unmatched. This CDR3 contains 13 residues. The CDR3 loop is CASSPAGGYGYTF. The CDR3 DNA is TGTGCCAGCTCCCCCGCAGGGGGCTATGGCTACACCTTC.

The chain's CDR3 is CASSVDGSKGSYNEQFF. CDR3 sequence (DNA): TGTGCCAGCAGCGTAGATGGGAGTAAGGGTTCCTACAATGAGCAGTTCTTC. The chain is built from TRBV9 and TRBJ2-1; the D gene is possibly TRBD2 (5 bases). V was shortened by 0 bases and J by 1 base, with 14 bases between the two germline ends. Germline CDR1 and CDR2: SGDLS and YYNGEE. This CDR3 is built from 17 residues. The full variable domain, in which reference TRBV9 and TRBJ2-1 provide the parts outside the CDR3, is DSGVTQTPKHLITATGQRVTLRCSPRSGDLSVYWYQQSLDQGLQFLIQYYNGEERAKGNILERFSAQQFPDLHSELNLSSLELGDSALYFCASSVDGSKGSYNEQFFGPGTRLTVL.

V gene TRBV27 combines with J gene TRBJ2-7; the match to TRBD2 covers 10 bases. The CDR3 covers 14 residues. Looked up from germline, CDR1 is MNHEY and CDR2 is SMNVEV (reference sequence). J was trimmed by 5 bases and V by 3 bases; bases with no gene match: 4. The CDR3 sequence is CASSLGTSDHEQYF. CDR3 nucleotides: TGTGCCAGCAGTTTGGGGACTAGCGATCACGAGCAGTACTTC.